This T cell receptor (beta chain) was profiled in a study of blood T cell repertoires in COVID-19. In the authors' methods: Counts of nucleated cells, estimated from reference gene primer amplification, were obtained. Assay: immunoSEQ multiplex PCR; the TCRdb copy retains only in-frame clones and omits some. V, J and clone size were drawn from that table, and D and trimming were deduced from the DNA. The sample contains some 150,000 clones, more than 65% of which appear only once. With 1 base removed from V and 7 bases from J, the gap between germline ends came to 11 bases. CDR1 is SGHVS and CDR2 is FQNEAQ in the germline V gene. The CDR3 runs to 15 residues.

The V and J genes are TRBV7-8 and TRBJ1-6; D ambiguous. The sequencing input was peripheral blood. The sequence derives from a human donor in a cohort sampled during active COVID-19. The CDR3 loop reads CASSLGYSLNSPLHF. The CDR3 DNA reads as TGTGCCAGCAGCTTAGGATACAGTCTCAATTCACCCCTCCACTTT.